Listed below are T cell receptor beta chains from one sample, sequenced in a study of PD-L1 blockade in urothelial cancer. Generated by immunoSEQ multiplex PCR, the TCRdb table keeps only in-frame clones and is missing some. The data contain about 110,000 clones, about 85% of them singletons. Sequencing was performed on PBMCs, taken around atezolizumab (anti-PD-L1) treatment. Every receptor here comes from a man aged 50 to 59 with urothelial cancer. The CDR3 runs from the conserved cysteine through the conserved F or W. A D gene is named only where the DNA matches it firmly. Rows give clone size only sometimes, using once, few, many, or a class for an expanded clone.

cdr3_nt: TGCAGCGCCAAGGCGGGTCTCAATCAGCCCCAGCATTTT; cdr3_aa: CSAKAGLNQPQHF; j_call: TRBJ1-5; clone_size: .; v_call: TRBV29-1; d_call: .
cdr3_nt: TGTGCCAGTAGTATAGATGGGGTAGCGGGAACCGGGGAGCTGTTTTTT; cdr3_aa: CASSIDGVAGTGELFF; j_call: TRBJ2-2; clone_size: .; v_call: TRBV19; d_call: TRBD2
cdr3_nt: TGTGCCAGCAGTTTACGAGACAGGGTGTCCAATGAGCAGTTCTTC; cdr3_aa: CASSLRDRVSNEQFF; j_call: TRBJ2-1; clone_size: .; v_call: TRBV28; d_call: TRBD1
cdr3_nt: TGTGCCAGTAGTACCCTACTAGCGGGAGGGCGCGAGACCCAGTACTTC; cdr3_aa: CASSTLLAGGRETQYF; j_call: TRBJ2-5; clone_size: .; v_call: TRBV19; d_call: TRBD2
cdr3_nt: TGTGCCAGCAGCTTAGGGGGAGTACTGGGCGAGCAGTACTTC; cdr3_aa: CASSLGGVLGEQYF; j_call: TRBJ2-7; clone_size: .; v_call: TRBV11-2; d_call: .
cdr3_nt: TGCGCCAGCGGGGATGGGCTTTGGACAGGGAACACCGGGGAGCTGTTTTTT; cdr3_aa: CASGDGLWTGNTGELFF; j_call: TRBJ2-2; clone_size: .; v_call: TRBV5-1; d_call: TRBD1
cdr3_nt: TGCGCCAGCAGCGCCCCCTCGCTAGCGGGCGAGTCCTACGAGCAGTACTTC; cdr3_aa: CASSAPSLAGESYEQYF; j_call: TRBJ2-7; clone_size: .; v_call: TRBV10-1; d_call: TRBD2
cdr3_nt: TGTGCCAGCAGCCATACTAGACAGGGGATGGATGAGCAGTTCTTC; cdr3_aa: CASSHTRQGMDEQFF; j_call: TRBJ2-1; clone_size: .; v_call: TRBV11-3; d_call: TRBD1
cdr3_nt: TGTGCCAGCAGCCAAGATTACAGGGGAGCTGAAAAACTGTTTTTT; cdr3_aa: CASSQDYRGAEKLFF; j_call: TRBJ1-4; clone_size: .; v_call: TRBV4-2; d_call: TRBD1
cdr3_nt: TGTGCCTGGACTCGGTCTGGAAACACCATATATTTT; cdr3_aa: CAWTRSGNTIYF; j_call: TRBJ1-3; clone_size: .; v_call: TRBV30; d_call: .
cdr3_nt: TGTGCCAGCAGCTTAGGCGCCTACCCAGCGAACATTCAGTACTTC; cdr3_aa: CASSLGAYPANIQYF; j_call: TRBJ2-4; clone_size: .; v_call: TRBV7-9; d_call: .
cdr3_nt: TGTGCCAGCAGTTCCCCAGGGTTTACAGGAGCCTCCTACGAGCAGTACTTC; cdr3_aa: CASSSPGFTGASYEQYF; j_call: TRBJ2-7; clone_size: .; v_call: TRBV28; d_call: .
cdr3_nt: TGTGCCAGCAGCGTAAACCTCGGGACACCATACGAGCAGTACTTC; cdr3_aa: CASSVNLGTPYEQYF; j_call: TRBJ2-7; clone_size: .; v_call: TRBV7-3; d_call: .
cdr3_nt: TGTGCCAGCAGTTCAAGGGGGTGGGACAAGGACTCTGGAAACACCATATATTTT; cdr3_aa: CASSSRGWDKDSGNTIYF; j_call: TRBJ1-3; clone_size: .; v_call: TRBV11-2; d_call: .
cdr3_nt: TGTGCCTGGAGGGGGCCGGGACAGGGCTCCTACGAGCAGTACTTC; cdr3_aa: CAWRGPGQGSYEQYF; j_call: TRBJ2-7; clone_size: .; v_call: TRBV30; d_call: TRBD1
cdr3_nt: TGCAGCGGCCACGGCGGGGGAGACTATGGCTACACCTTC; cdr3_aa: CSGHGGGDYGYTF; j_call: TRBJ1-2; clone_size: .; v_call: TRBV29-1; d_call: .
cdr3_nt: TGTGCCAGCAGCTTAGTTCTGGGCCAGCCCCAGCATTTT; cdr3_aa: CASSLVLGQPQHF; j_call: TRBJ1-5; clone_size: .; v_call: TRBV11-2; d_call: .
cdr3_nt: TGTGCCAGCAGTGGAGCGACGAAGAACTACACCTTC; cdr3_aa: CASSGATKNYTF; j_call: TRBJ1-2; clone_size: few; v_call: TRBV14; d_call: .
cdr3_nt: TGTGCCTGGAGTTTCCCTTTCCCAACAGGGGCCTCCTATAATTCACCCCTCCACTTT; cdr3_aa: CAWSFPFPTGASYNSPLHF; j_call: TRBJ1-6; clone_size: .; v_call: TRBV30; d_call: TRBD1
cdr3_nt: TGTGCCAGCAGCTTAGCGCGGGGTGCACATGGCTACACCTTC; cdr3_aa: CASSLARGAHGYTF; j_call: TRBJ1-2; clone_size: .; v_call: TRBV7-2; d_call: .
cdr3_nt: TGTGCCACCAGCTACGGGAGGGCCCGGAATGAGCAGTTCTTC; cdr3_aa: CATSYGRARNEQFF; j_call: TRBJ2-1; clone_size: .; v_call: TRBV15; d_call: TRBD2